The source of this T cell receptor (beta chain) is a study of T cells in Graves' hyperthyroidism and ophthalmopathy. Study results and caveats: In the analysis, a 13 V-J model separated ophthalmopathy from stable hyperthyroidism.

RNA transcripts were the template for amplifying TCR beta CDR3 regions. HTBI primers were the set used in a first-round RT-PCR of the TCR CDR3. TCRdb recomputed calls from the multiplex PCR reads with MiXCR, one row per CDR3 protein. The profile shows fewer than 650,000 distinct CDR3 sequences, less than 15% of them singletons. Orbital computed tomography and thyroid ultrasound, together with serum TRAb and thyroxine and clinical symptoms, were used for diagnoses. PBMCs were derived from about 10 ml fresh peripheral blood. This clonotype was seen at least ten times. What it binds is not known. The V end was cut by 3 bases, the J end by 8 bases, with 20 bases between. The germline V gene has CDR1 DFQATT and CDR2 SNEGSKA (reference sequence). This CDR3 region has 15 residues.

The origin of this receptor is a woman in her thirties or forties with Graves' hyperthyroidism. V and J are TRBV20-1 and TRBJ2-1, with D perhaps TRBD2 (6 bases). The sample comprised blood. CDR3 DNA: TGCAGTGCTAGGTTACCTAGTCGGGGGATCTATGAGCAGTTCTTC. This sequence encodes CSARLPSRGIYEQFF.